This T cell receptor beta chain was captured by sequencing in a study of identical twins. This CDR3 has 14 amino acids. Germline V gene sequence: CDR1 MNHEY, CDR2 SVGAGI. With 0 bases clipped from V and 8 bases from J, the junction kept 5 bases outside the gene matches. TCRdb re-analysed the 5' RACE reads in MiXCR, keeping a single row per CDR3 protein. The sample has roughly 750,000 distinct CDR3 sequences, 21% seen once. In its sample, this clonotype was seen a few times. The antigen remains undetermined. Regarding the study as a whole: Monozygotic twin pairs showed more out-of-frame TCR alpha sharing than models estimated.

The same sample was also studied in work on T cells expressing NK-cell markers. That investigation notes: Sorted CD3+CD56+NKG2C+, CD3+CD56+NKG2C- and CD3+CD56-NKG2C+ T cells provided the TCR beta repertoires. In four donors, dominant clonotypes made up about 28.3-65% of CD3+CD56-NKG2C+ cells. Whether expanded NKG2C+ T cell clones were HCMV specific stayed uncertain.

The receptor comes from a woman under 30 in good health. Sequencing was performed on PBMCs. This chain joins TRBV6-5 and TRBJ1-2; 8 positions agree with TRBD1. CDR3 coding DNA: TGTGCCAGCAGTTACTCGACAGGGGTGAAAGGCTACACCTTC. Protein product: CASSYSTGVKGYTF.